This TCR beta chain was identified in a study of quantifying T cell responses using KT2 cells. Background on the study: RNA was reverse transcribed with TCR alpha and beta constant-region primers. The second PCR was a qPCR stopped at a predetermined fluorescence threshold.

This CDR3 is 15 amino acids long. Germline trimming cut 0 bases from V and 3 bases from J; bases unmatched to any gene: 5. Germline CDR1 DFQATT, CDR2 SNEGSKA (reference sequence). The cDNA 3' end received a ligated oligonucleotide with a UMI. First-round PCR used around 4 cycles and beta primers RC1.1 and RC1.2 covering TRBC1 and TRBC2. TCRdb passed the UMI-ligation and nested PCR reads through MiXCR, listing each CDR3 protein once. The table lists over 55,000 distinct CDR3 sequences, around 12% of them singletons. V gene TRBV20-1 combines with J gene TRBJ2-7; 10 positions agree with TRBD2. The source is a human donor. The sequencing sample was made of PBMCs spiked with cells of the T cell clone KT2. The CDR3, as DNA: TGCAGTGCTAGAGAGAGCGGACTAGCGGACTACGAGCAGTACTTC. This gives the protein CSARESGLADYEQYF.